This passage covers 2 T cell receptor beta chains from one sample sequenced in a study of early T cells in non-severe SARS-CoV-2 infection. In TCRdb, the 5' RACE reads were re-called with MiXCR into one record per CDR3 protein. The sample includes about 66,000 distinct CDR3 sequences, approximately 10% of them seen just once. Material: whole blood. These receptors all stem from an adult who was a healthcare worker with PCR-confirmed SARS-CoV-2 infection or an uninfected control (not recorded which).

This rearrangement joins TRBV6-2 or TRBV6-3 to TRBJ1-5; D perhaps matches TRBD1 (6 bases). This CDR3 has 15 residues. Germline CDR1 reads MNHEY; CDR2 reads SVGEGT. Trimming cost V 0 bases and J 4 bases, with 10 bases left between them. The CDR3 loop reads CASSYSRGWNQPQHF. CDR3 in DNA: TGTGCCAGCAGTTACTCCAGGGGTTGGAATCAGCCCCAGCATTTT.

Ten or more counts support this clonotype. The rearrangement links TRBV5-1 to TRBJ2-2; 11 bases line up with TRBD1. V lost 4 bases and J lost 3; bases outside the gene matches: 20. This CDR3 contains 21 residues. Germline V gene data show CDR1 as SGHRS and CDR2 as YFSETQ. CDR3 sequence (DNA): TGCGCCAGCAGCACCCGGACAGGGGGCCAGGGACTACTTGTCCACACCGGGGAGCTGTTTTTT. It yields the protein CASSTRTGGQGLLVHTGELFF.